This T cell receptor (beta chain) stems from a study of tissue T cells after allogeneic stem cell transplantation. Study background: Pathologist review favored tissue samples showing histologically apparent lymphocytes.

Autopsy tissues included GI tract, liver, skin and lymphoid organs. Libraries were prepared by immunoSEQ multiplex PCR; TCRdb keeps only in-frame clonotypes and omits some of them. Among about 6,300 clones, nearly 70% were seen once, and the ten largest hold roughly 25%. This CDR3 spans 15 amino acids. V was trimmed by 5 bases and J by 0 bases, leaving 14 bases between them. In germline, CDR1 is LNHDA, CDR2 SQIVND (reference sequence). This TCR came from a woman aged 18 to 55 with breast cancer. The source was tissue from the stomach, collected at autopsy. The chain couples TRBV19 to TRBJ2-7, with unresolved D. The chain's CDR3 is CASSWASDTSYEQYF. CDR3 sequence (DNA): TGTGCCAGTAGTTGGGCTTCCGATACCTCCTACGAGCAGTACTTC.